This T cell receptor (beta chain) was obtained from a study of T cell repertoires in cytomegalovirus infection. Each CDR3 protein gets one entry after TCRdb re-called the reads with MiXCR. The sample records about 330,000 distinct CDR3 sequences, roughly 9.5% being singletons. The trim removed 5 bases at V and 2 bases at J, leaving 24 bases unmatched. This CDR3 contains 21 residues. This clonotype came up many times. As yet, its antigen is unknown. Study-level results: The ex vivo response was dominated by HLA-C-restricted CMV-specific TCR beta clonotypes.

The specimen was PBMCs. The chain is built from TRBV12-3 or TRBV12-4 and TRBJ2-3; 8 nucleotides match TRBD1. This TCR derives from a human donor in good health (CMV status not recorded). Some clones in this sample may be carry-over from other donors' samples. CDR3 DNA: TGTGCCAGCAGTACACGACTGGGCAGGGGGCGAGAAATTTCTATCACAGATACGCAGTATTTT. This sequence encodes CASSTRLGRGREISITDTQYF.